Shown below are 19 T cell receptor beta chains from a single sample sequenced in a study of T cells in Graves' hyperthyroidism and ophthalmopathy. RNA transcripts yielded amplified TCR beta CDR3 regions. A first-round RT-PCR of the TCR CDR3 used the HTBI primer set. TCRdb used MiXCR to reprocess the multiplex PCR reads, holding one entry per CDR3 protein. The sample records under 350,000 distinct CDR3 sequences, approximately 22% being singletons. The sample taken for sequencing was blood. All receptors come from a woman in her forties or fifties with Graves' hyperthyroidism.

The V call is TRBV5-5, the J call TRBJ1-1; D is uncertain. The CDR3 length is 13 residues. Germline V gene lookup returns CDR1 SGHKS and CDR2 YYEKEE (reference sequence). V lost 3 bases to trimming and J lost 4 bases, with 10 bases between them. The chain's CDR3 is CASSSREGTEAFF. CDR3 coding DNA: TGTGCCAGCAGCTCGAGGGAGGGCACTGAAGCTTTCTTT.

This rearrangement joins TRBV3-1 to TRBJ2-2; the match to TRBD2 covers 7 bases. J was trimmed by 7 bases and V by 6 bases; bases with no gene match: 14. The germline gives CDR1 LGHDT, CDR2 YNNKEL (reference sequence). The CDR3 runs 16 residues. The DNA of the CDR3 is TGTGCCAGCAGTTACTCCGGGGCGGGAGCGGGCGGGGAGCTGTTTTTT. As protein: CASSYSGAGAGGELFF. Full variable domain (outside the CDR3, taken from reference TRBV3-1 and TRBJ2-2): DTAVSQTPKYLVTQMGNDKSIKCEQNLGHDTMYWYKQDSKKFLKIMFSYNNKELIINETVPNRFSPKSPDKAHLNLHINSLELGDSAVYFCASSYSGAGAGGELFFGEGSRLTVL.

The chain uses TRBV5-1 and TRBJ1-1; D uncertain. This CDR3 is 15 amino acids long. Germline CDR1 is SGHRS and CDR2 is YFSETQ. V was shortened by 1 base and J by 1 base, with 11 bases between the two germline ends. CDR3 DNA sequence: TGCGCCAGCAGCTTGAACCCGGGGAGGAACACTGAAGCTTTCTTT. The encoded protein is CASSLNPGRNTEAFF.

The chain combines TRBV6-1 with TRBJ1-4; D possibly corresponds to TRBD1 (6 bases). The CDR3 is 14 residues long. CDR1 and CDR2 from the germline V gene are MNHNS and SASEGT. V was pared by 8 bases and J by 5 bases, with 15 bases between. The CDR3 loop is CASLSRGGNEKLFF. The CDR3 DNA sequence: TGTGCCAGCTTATCACGAGGGGGAAATGAAAAACTGTTTTTT.

Ten or more counts support this clonotype. V gene TRBV20-1 combines with J gene TRBJ2-7; D remains ambiguous. The germline gives CDR1 DFQATT, CDR2 SNEGSKA (reference sequence). V dropped 5 bases and J dropped 4 bases, with 15 bases sitting between them. This CDR3 has 13 residues. CDR3 residues: CSAVVLHPYEQYF. The CDR3, as DNA: TGCAGTGCTGTAGTTCTTCATCCATACGAGCAGTACTTC.

This clonotype was counted at least ten times. V is TRBV6-1 and J is TRBJ1-1; D is perhaps TRBD1 (6 bases). The germline V gene encodes CDR1 MNHNS and CDR2 SASEGT. There are 13 residues in the CDR3. Trimming removed 8 bases from V and 0 bases from J, with 10 bases in between. CDR3 amino acids: CASRRGVNTEAFF. The CDR3 DNA follows: TGTGCCAGCCGAAGGGGGGTGAACACTGAAGCTTTCTTT.

The chain couples TRBV25-1 to TRBJ2-1, with 11 bases aligning to TRBD2. The junction had 14 bases not matched to a gene; V was cut back by 3 bases and J by 4 bases. The CDR3 totals 19 residues. Germline-derived CDR1 and CDR2 are MGHDK and SYGVNS. The CDR3 sequence: CASSEAAAISGRGYNEQFF. The CDR3 region has the DNA TGTGCCAGCAGTGAGGCGGCGGCTATTAGCGGGAGGGGGTACAATGAGCAGTTCTTC.

The chain uses TRBV15 and TRBJ1-1, with a possible D match to TRBD1 (5 bases). CDR3 length: 14 amino acids. The V gene's germline CDR1 is LNHNV and CDR2 YYDKDF (reference sequence). V was trimmed by 1 base and J by 6 bases, leaving 12 bases between them. DNA of the CDR3: TGTGCCACCAGCAGAGGTGGGACTCTAGCTGAAGCTTTCTTT. This gives the protein CATSRGGTLAEAFF.

This clonotype was detected many times. This chain joins TRBV27 and TRBJ1-2; 9 bases line up with TRBD1. The CDR3 extends over 15 amino acids. V trimming: 3 bases; J trimming: 4 bases; junction bases outside the gene matches: 6. Germline V gene lookup returns CDR1 MNHEY and CDR2 SMNVEV (reference sequence). The CDR3 spells CASSLGGQGVYGYTF. CDR3 nucleotides: TGTGCCAGCAGTTTGGGGGGACAGGGTGTCTATGGCTACACCTTC.

This clonotype has ten or more counts. This chain links TRBV12-3 or TRBV12-4 with TRBJ1-1; TRBD1 might be the D (6 bases). The V gene lost 3 bases and the J gene lost 6 bases, with 11 bases spanning the gap. The CDR3 extends over 13 amino acids. The CDR3 region has the DNA TGTGCCAGCAGTTTGGGCAGGGGCCCTGAAGCTTTCTTT. Amino acids: CASSLGRGPEAFF.

At least ten counts were recorded for this clonotype. The rearrangement links TRBV12-3 or TRBV12-4 to TRBJ2-1, with 8 bases identical to TRBD2. V trimming: 6 bases; J trimming: 3 bases; junction bases outside the gene matches: 7. The CDR3 runs 15 residues. The DNA for the CDR3 is TGTGCCAGCAGACCCGGGACTAGTTTCTACAATGAGCAGTTCTTC. This codes for CASRPGTSFYNEQFF.

The chain recombines TRBV6-2 or TRBV6-3 with TRBJ1-5; D is unclear. CDR3 length: 16 amino acids. Trimming took 5 bases from V and 0 from J, leaving 14 bases between them. Per germline, CDR1 MNHEY and CDR2 SVGEGT. This CDR3 reads CASSEASGFSNQPQHF. The CDR3 region has the DNA TGTGCCAGCAGTGAAGCGTCCGGGTTTAGCAATCAGCCCCAGCATTTT.

This clonotype was seen repeatedly, ten times or more. The chain combines TRBV7-9 with TRBJ1-5, with D hard to call. The V gene lost 6 bases and the J gene lost 2 bases, with 23 bases spanning the gap. Germline CDR1 and CDR2: SEHNR and FQNEAQ (reference sequence). The CDR3 covers 18 residues. In DNA, the CDR3 is TGTGCCAGCAGTAAGGGCGGCACAAACGGGCGGGGCAATCAGCCCCAGCATTTT. Its protein is CASSKGGTNGRGNQPQHF.

This chain uses TRBV5-1 with TRBJ1-1; no reliable D call. CDR3 length: 14 residues. Trimming left V 4 bases short and J 5 bases short, with 15 bases between. The germline gives CDR1 SGHRS, CDR2 YFSETQ. The CDR3 protein is CASSQETRGTEAFF. DNA for the CDR3: TGCGCCAGCAGCCAGGAGACCAGAGGAACTGAAGCTTTCTTT.

The chain links TRBV20-1 to TRBJ2-7; TRBD2 matches at 14 bases. J lost 5 bases, V lost 1 base, and 7 bases had no gene match. Germline CDR1 and CDR2: DFQATT and SNEGSKA (reference sequence). CDR3 length: 16 amino acids. This chain's CDR3 is CSARGLAGGPYHEQYF. Here the CDR3 DNA reads TGCAGTGCTAGAGGACTAGCGGGAGGGCCATACCACGAGCAGTACTTC.

The rearrangement joins TRBV25-1 to TRBJ1-2, with no clear D. CDR1 and CDR2 (germline): MGHDK, SYGVNS. V was trimmed by 3 bases and J by 0 bases, leaving 5 bases between them. This CDR3 region has 13 residues. The CDR3: CASSDLANYGYTF. DNA of the CDR3: TGTGCCAGCAGTGATCTAGCTAACTATGGCTACACCTTC.

This clonotype has a count of ten or more. The V and J genes are TRBV30 and TRBJ2-2; D possibly corresponds to TRBD2 (5 bases). This CDR3 is built from 13 residues. Trimming took 3 bases from V and 6 from J, leaving 11 bases between them. Germline assignment: CDR1 GTSNPN and CDR2 SVGIG (reference sequence). The CDR3 DNA is TGTGCCTGGAGGTCAGGAGCGGCCGGGGAGCTGTTTTTT. Translating it yields CAWRSGAAGELFF.

The J gene is TRBJ2-7, the V gene TRBV12-3 or TRBV12-4, with 9 bases lining up with TRBD1. CDR3 size: 14 residues. V lost 5 bases to trimming and J lost 6 bases; unmatched junction nucleotides: 8. The DNA for the CDR3 is TGTGCCAGCAGTCCCCAAGGGACAGGGTCCGAGCAGTACTTC. It yields the protein CASSPQGTGSEQYF.

The chain carries TRBV2 and TRBJ1-6, with 7 positions matching TRBD1. Germline V gene sequence: CDR1 SNHLY, CDR2 FYNNEI. Trimming cost V 6 bases and J 5 bases; bases outside gene matches: 4. CDR3 length: 14 residues. The CDR3 reads CASRGTADNSPLHF. CDR3 bases: TGTGCCAGCAGAGGGACAGCAGATAATTCACCCCTCCACTTT.